Listed here are 19 T cell receptor beta chains from one sample, sequenced in a study of cytomegalovirus exposure and HLA in healthy donors. Primers included in the PCR were 60 Vbeta and 13 Jbeta primers. Measured with immunoSEQ multiplex PCR; TCRdb has only the in-frame clones, and not every one. The table includes about 130,000 clones, 82% detected once. The material sequenced was PBMCs. These receptor sequences come from a boy aged 2 to 9 in good health and CMV-seronegative.

CDR3 nucleotides: TGTGCCAGCTCACAAACCGACGGGAGTGAAGCTTTCTTT. Translation: CASSQTDGSEAFF. The chain recombines TRBV18 with TRBJ1-1; D is undetermined. This CDR3 is built from 13 residues. The germline V gene encodes CDR1 KGHSH and CDR2 LQKENI. The V and J ends lost 4 bases and 7 bases respectively, with 13 bases between them.

CDR3 bases: TGTGCCTGGAGGGAAGGACAGCCGGCCACTGAAGCTTTCTTT. This codes for CAWREGQPATEAFF. This chain links TRBV30 with TRBJ1-1, with D perhaps TRBD1 (6 bases). Germline V gene data show CDR1 as GTSNPN and CDR2 as SVGIG (reference sequence). CDR3 size: 14 residues. V lost 3 bases and J lost 4, with 15 bases in between.

This clone was detected a few times. The V and J genes are TRBV4-1 and TRBJ1-1; 12 bases map to TRBD1. The junction had 4 bases not matched to a gene; V was cut back by 3 bases and J by 5 bases. This CDR3 spans 15 amino acids. Germline V gene sequence: CDR1 MGHRA, CDR2 YSYEKL. CDR3 nucleotides: TGCGCCAGCAGCCAGGGACAGGGGGCTCGGACTGAAGCTTTCTTT. Translated, it gives CASSQGQGARTEAFF.

In its sample, this clone was seen a few times. The chain employs TRBV6-4 and TRBJ2-4, with 8 bases identical to TRBD1. The ends lost 3 bases at V and 7 bases at J; junction bases unmatched: 8. CDR1 is MRHNA and CDR2 is SNTAGT in the germline V gene. The CDR3 covers 15 residues. The CDR3 here is CASSDTAGGTNIQYF. The CDR3 DNA reads as TGTGCCAGCAGTGATACGGCAGGGGGCACCAACATTCAGTACTTC.

The chain joins TRBV2 to TRBJ1-5; 8 positions match TRBD1. The junction had 11 bases not matched to a gene; V was cut back by 5 bases and J by 2 bases. Per germline, CDR1 SNHLY and CDR2 FYNNEI. CDR3 length: 17 amino acids. The CDR3 spells CASSLPGQAKGNQPQHF. The CDR3 DNA reads as TGTGCCAGCAGTTTACCGGGACAGGCGAAAGGCAATCAGCCCCAGCATTTT. Complete variable domain (other parts from reference TRBV2 and TRBJ1-5): EPEVTQTPSHQVTQMGQEVILRCVPISNHLYFYWYRQILGQKVEFLVSFYNNEISEKSEIFDDQFSVERPDGSNFTLKIRSTKLEDSAMYFCASSLPGQAKGNQPQHFGDGTRLSIL.

This chain joins TRBV21-1 and TRBJ1-4; the table's TRBD1 call for D was not verified on the DNA. TRBV21-1 is described as a pseudogene. This CDR3 spans 16 amino acids. Here the CDR3 reads CASSKERPGANEKLFF. The CDR3 region has the DNA TGTGCCAGCAGCAAAGAACGGCCAGGGGCTAATGAAAAACTGTTTTTT.

The rearrangement links TRBV6-1 to TRBJ1-1; D unresolved. Trimming left V 5 bases short and J 3 bases short, with 10 bases between. The CDR3 spans 13 residues. Germline loops: CDR1 MNHNS, CDR2 SASEGT. CDR3 coding DNA: TGTGCCAGCAGTTTCCTGGGCGACACTGAAGCTTTCTTT. Its translation: CASSFLGDTEAFF.

The rearrangement joins TRBV5-1 to TRBJ2-2, with a tentative D call TRBD1 (7 bases). The CDR3 length is 15 residues. With 5 bases removed from V and 1 base from J, the gap between germline ends came to 12 bases. In germline, CDR1 is SGHRS, CDR2 YFSETQ. This chain's CDR3 is CASREGAQNTGELFF. CDR3 bases: TGCGCCAGCAGGGAGGGGGCCCAGAACACCGGGGAGCTGTTTTTT.

The chain joins TRBV7-3 to TRBJ1-1; D remains unclear. The CDR3 totals 17 residues. Germline CDR1 is SGHTA and CDR2 is FQGTGA. V was shortened by 1 base and J by 0 bases, with 15 bases between the two germline ends. The CDR3 protein is CASSLRGLSEVNTEAFF. The CDR3 nucleotides are TGTGCCAGCAGCTTAAGAGGATTATCGGAGGTGAACACTGAAGCTTTCTTT. Using reference TRBV7-3 and TRBJ1-1 for the parts outside the CDR3, the full variable domain is GAGVSQTPSNKVTEKGKYVELRCDPISGHTALYWYRQSLGQGPEFLIYFQGTGAADDSGLPNDRFFAVRPEGSVSTLKIQRTERGDSAVYLCASSLRGLSEVNTEAFFGQGTRLTVV.

This clone has more than one count but fewer than ten. The V and J genes are TRBV2 and TRBJ1-1; D is ambiguous. CDR1 SNHLY and CDR2 FYNNEI come from the germline V gene. The length of the CDR3 is 13 residues. The ends were cut back, 2 bases at V and 1 base at J, with 5 bases in the middle. The CDR3 spells CASSEPPNTEAFF. The CDR3 DNA reads TGTGCCAGCAGTGAACCTCCGAACACTGAAGCTTTCTTT. Full variable domain (missing parts from reference TRBV2 and TRBJ1-1): EPEVTQTPSHQVTQMGQEVILRCVPISNHLYFYWYRQILGQKVEFLVSFYNNEISEKSEIFDDQFSVERPDGSNFTLKIRSTKLEDSAMYFCASSEPPNTEAFFGQGTRLTVV.

The chain employs TRBV7-9 and TRBJ2-2; perhaps TRBD1 as D (6 bases). The CDR3 extends over 16 amino acids. With 5 bases removed from V and 1 base from J, the gap between germline ends came to 14 bases. The germline V gene has CDR1 SEHNR and CDR2 FQNEAQ (reference sequence). The CDR3 sequence is CASSGTGTVNTGELFF. CDR3 nucleotide sequence: TGTGCCAGCAGCGGAACAGGGACGGTGAACACCGGGGAGCTGTTTTTT.

This chain uses TRBV5-1 with TRBJ2-5, with 8 bases matching TRBD2. Germline loops: CDR1 SGHRS, CDR2 YFSETQ. Trimming took 0 bases from V and 2 from J; bases not matched to a gene: 6. The length of the CDR3 is 16 residues. DNA for the CDR3: TGCGCCAGCAGCTTGGTCGGGGGGGGGCTGCAAGAGACCCAGTACTTC. This sequence encodes CASSLVGGGLQETQYF.

V is TRBV10-3 and J is TRBJ2-2, with 13 bases lining up with TRBD2. The CDR3 contains 17 residues. Looked up from germline, CDR1 is ENHRY and CDR2 is SYGVKD. Trimming cost V 8 bases and J 1 base; bases outside gene matches: 7. CDR3 region: CAIPRLAGGVNTGELFF. CDR3 DNA: TGTGCCATCCCGAGACTAGCGGGAGGTGTGAACACCGGGGAGCTGTTTTTT.

This chain joins TRBV7-9 and TRBJ2-3, with TRBD2 identical over 10 bases. The ends lost 5 bases at V and 2 bases at J; junction bases unmatched: 13. CDR1 SEHNR and CDR2 FQNEAQ come from the germline V gene (reference sequence). CDR3 length: 18 residues. The CDR3 DNA follows: TGTGCCAGCAGCCGTTTGGTAATAGCGGGGGGATACACAGATACGCAGTATTTT. Its translation: CASSRLVIAGGYTDTQYF. Full variable domain (missing parts from reference TRBV7-9 and TRBJ2-3): DTGVSQNPRHKITKRGQNVTFRCDPISEHNRLYWYRQTLGQGPEFLTYFQNEAQLEKSRLLSDRFSAERPKGSFSTLEIQRTEQGDSAMYLCASSRLVIAGGYTDTQYFGPGTRLTVL.

The CDR3 DNA is TGTGCCTGGAGCATAGGAGCGGGGGGGGGCGCAGATACGCAGTATTTT. As protein: CAWSIGAGGGADTQYF. This rearrangement joins TRBV30 to TRBJ2-3, with 10 bases fitting TRBD2. Unmatched junction bases numbered 10, after V lost 3 bases and J lost 4 bases. This CDR3 has 16 amino acids. Germline CDR1 reads GTSNPN; CDR2 reads SVGIG (reference sequence). Full variable domain (rest looked up from reference TRBV30 and TRBJ2-3): SQTIHQWPATLVQPVGSPLSLECTVEGTSNPNLYWYRQAAGRGLQLLFYSVGIGQISSEVPQNLSASRPQDRQFILSSKKLLLSDSGFYLCAWSIGAGGGADTQYFGPGTRLTVL.

The V and J genes are TRBV2 and TRBJ1-2; possibly TRBD1 for D (5 bases). This CDR3 comprises 15 residues. Germline V gene lookup returns CDR1 SNHLY and CDR2 FYNNEI. V lost 3 bases to trimming and J lost 6 bases, with 17 bases between them. For the CDR3, the DNA is TGTGCCAGCAGTGATGGGGCAGGAATAGTAAATGGCTACACCTTC. This codes for CASSDGAGIVNGYTF.

The chain joins TRBV11-2 to TRBJ2-7; weak D call: TRBD2 (5 bases). This CDR3 region has 14 residues. The germline V gene has CDR1 SGHAT and CDR2 FQNNGV. Trimming removed 5 bases from V and 3 bases from J, with 14 bases in between. Here the CDR3 reads CASSIIPGNYEQYV. The CDR3 DNA reads TGTGCCAGCAGCATTATCCCGGGGAACTACGAGCAGTACGTC.

The chain has TRBV14 and TRBJ2-2; D may be TRBD2 (8 bases). Germline CDR1 SGHDN, CDR2 FVKESK. Trimming removed 4 bases from V and 0 bases from J, with 15 bases in between. The CDR3 is made up of 17 amino acids. The CDR3: CASSLTGGGANTGELFF. CDR3 nucleotide sequence: TGTGCCAGCAGCCTTACGGGAGGGGGCGCGAACACCGGGGAGCTGTTTTTT.

The rearrangement joins TRBV6-1 to TRBJ1-1, with 7 bases fitting TRBD1. CDR1 MNHNS and CDR2 SASEGT come from the germline V gene. V was clipped by 1 base and J by 0 bases; unmatched bases: 5. There are 16 residues in the CDR3. CDR3 nucleotide sequence: TGTGCCAGCAGTGAAGGCCCAGGGGGGATGAACACTGAAGCTTTCTTT. Translation gives CASSEGPGGMNTEAFF.